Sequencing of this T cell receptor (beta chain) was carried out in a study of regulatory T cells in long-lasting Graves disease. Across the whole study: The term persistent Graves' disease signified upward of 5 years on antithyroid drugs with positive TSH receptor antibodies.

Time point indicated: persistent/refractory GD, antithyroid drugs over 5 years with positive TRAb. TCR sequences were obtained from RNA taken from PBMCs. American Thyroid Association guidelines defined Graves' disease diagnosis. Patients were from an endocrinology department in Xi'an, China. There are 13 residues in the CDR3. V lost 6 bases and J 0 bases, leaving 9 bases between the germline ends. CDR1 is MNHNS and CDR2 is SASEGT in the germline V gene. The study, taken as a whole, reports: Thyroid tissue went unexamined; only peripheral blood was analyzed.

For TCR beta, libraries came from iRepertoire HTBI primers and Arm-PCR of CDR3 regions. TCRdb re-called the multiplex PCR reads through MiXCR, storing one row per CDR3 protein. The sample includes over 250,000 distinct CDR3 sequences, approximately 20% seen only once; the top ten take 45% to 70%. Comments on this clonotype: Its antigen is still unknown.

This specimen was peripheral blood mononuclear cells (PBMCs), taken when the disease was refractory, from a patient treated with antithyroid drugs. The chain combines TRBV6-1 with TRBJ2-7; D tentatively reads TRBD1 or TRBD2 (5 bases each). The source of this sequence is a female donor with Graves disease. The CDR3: CASRPGTSYEQYF. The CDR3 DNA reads TGTGCCAGCAGACCAGGGACCTCCTACGAGCAGTACTTC.